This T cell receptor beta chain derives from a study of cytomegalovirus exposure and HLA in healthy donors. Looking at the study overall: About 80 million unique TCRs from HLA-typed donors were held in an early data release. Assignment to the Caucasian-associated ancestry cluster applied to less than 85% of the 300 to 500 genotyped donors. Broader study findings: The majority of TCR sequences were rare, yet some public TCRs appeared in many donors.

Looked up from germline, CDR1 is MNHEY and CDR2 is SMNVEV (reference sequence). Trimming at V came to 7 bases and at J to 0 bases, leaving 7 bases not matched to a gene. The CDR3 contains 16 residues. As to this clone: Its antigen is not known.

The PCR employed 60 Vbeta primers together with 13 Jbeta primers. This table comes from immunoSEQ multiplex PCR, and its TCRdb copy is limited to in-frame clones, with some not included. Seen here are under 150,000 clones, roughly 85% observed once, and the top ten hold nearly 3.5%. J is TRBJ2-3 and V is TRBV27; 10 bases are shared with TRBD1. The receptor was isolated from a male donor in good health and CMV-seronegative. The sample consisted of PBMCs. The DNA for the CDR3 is TGTGCCAGCAACCGACAGGGGGCGATAAGCACAGATACGCAGTATTTT. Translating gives CASNRQGAISTDTQYF.